This passage covers 6 T cell receptor beta chains from one sample sequenced in a study of shared clonotypes between healthy human individuals. This table comes from immunoSEQ multiplex PCR, and its TCRdb copy is limited to in-frame clones, with some not included. The top ten clones hold 13% of a sample with 490,000 or so clones, around 80% of them seen once. Material: PBMCs. These receptors all stem from a middle-aged woman in good health. Some clones in this sample may be carry-over from other donors' samples.

The chain employs TRBV9 and TRBJ2-1; D uncertain. V lost 2 bases and J 8 bases, leaving 14 bases between the germline ends. This CDR3 contains 14 residues. Germline CDR1 and CDR2: SGDLS and YYNGEE. The CDR3 nucleotides are TGTGCCAGCAGCGTCGAGAGGCCCTCCTATGAGCAGTTCTTC. It specifies CASSVERPSYEQFF.

The chain uses TRBV5-1 and TRBJ2-5, with D tentatively TRBD1 (5 bases). CDR1 is SGHRS, CDR2 YFSETQ, per germline. V was cut by 6 bases and J by 2 bases, with 11 bases left in between. The CDR3 covers 13 residues. CDR3: CASNEDTQETQYF. The CDR3 DNA is TGCGCCAGCAATGAGGACACTCAAGAGACCCAGTACTTC. Complete variable domain (other parts from reference TRBV5-1 and TRBJ2-5): KAGVTQTPRYLIKTRGQQVTLSCSPISGHRSVSWYQQTPGQGLQFLFEYFSETQRNKGNFPGRFSGRQFSNSRSEMNVSTLELGDSALYLCASNEDTQETQYFGPGTRLLVL.

Remarks on this clone: This clone may be a read error of a much larger clone one base away. CDR3 sequence (DNA): TGCAGCGTTGAATTTGGGGCTAGCGGACACTACGAGCAGTACTTC. This sequence encodes CSVEFGASGHYEQYF. J is TRBJ2-7 and V is TRBV29-1; 7 bases fit TRBD2. CDR3 size: 15 residues. The germline CDR1 and CDR2 sequences are SQVTM and ANQGSEA. Unmatched junction bases numbered 10, after V lost 2 bases and J lost 3 bases.

This chain connects TRBV30 to TRBJ2-1, with D perhaps assigned TRBD1 or TRBD2 (5 bases each). The CDR3 contains 14 residues. Germline CDR1 reads GTSNPN; CDR2 reads SVGIG (reference sequence). V was shortened by 6 bases and J by 6 bases, with 18 bases between the two germline ends. CDR3 region: CACQPGTEVNEQFF. In nucleotides, the CDR3 is TGTGCCTGCCAGCCGGGGACCGAGGTCAATGAGCAGTTCTTC.

The genes are TRBV11-2 and TRBJ2-1; D call uncertain. Per the germline V gene, CDR1 is SGHAT and CDR2 is FQNNGV. The CDR3 contains 17 residues. V lost 0 bases, J lost 4 bases, and 16 bases lay in between. The CDR3 sequence: CASSLDPLVGWYNEQFF. CDR3 nucleotide sequence: TGTGCCAGCAGCTTAGATCCCTTGGTGGGTTGGTACAATGAGCAGTTCTTC.

This clone has more than one count but fewer than ten. This rearrangement joins TRBV6-5 to TRBJ2-7, with no clear D. Trimming stripped 2 bases from V and 2 bases from J, with 10 bases between. The CDR3 is 14 residues long. Germline V CDR1 and CDR2: MNHEY, SVGAGI. DNA of the CDR3: TGTGCCAGCAGTTACGGTGGGCCGACCTACGAGCAGTACTTC. Its translation: CASSYGGPTYEQYF.